Presented here are 16 T cell receptor beta chains from one specimen sequenced in a study of blood T cell repertoires in COVID-19. This table comes from immunoSEQ multiplex PCR, and its TCRdb copy is limited to in-frame clones, with some not included. The data hold roughly 170,000 clones, with roughly nine tenths observed a single time. The sequenced material came from peripheral blood. These receptor sequences come from a man aged 65 to 85 with active or convalescent COVID-19.

In the case of this clone: With a much larger clone just one base away, this may be a read error. This chain connects TRBV9 to TRBJ2-7; D call uncertain. Germline CDR1 reads SGDLS; CDR2 reads YYNGEE. The CDR3 runs 12 residues. The V end was cut by 4 bases, the J end by 0 bases, with 5 bases between. CDR3 in DNA: TGTGCCAGCAGCCCCAACTCCTACGAGCAGTACTTC. This gives the protein CASSPNSYEQYF.

On this clone: Within the sample, other DNA sequences also encode this same CDR3. V gene TRBV5-1 combines with J gene TRBJ1-1; D is unresolved. V was pared by 1 base and J by 3 bases, with 7 bases between. This CDR3 comprises 13 residues. The germline V gene encodes CDR1 SGHRS and CDR2 YFSETQ. CDR3 residues: CASSLKLDTEAFF. The CDR3 DNA reads as TGCGCCAGCAGCTTGAAGCTTGACACTGAAGCTTTCTTT.

The genes are TRBV18 and TRBJ1-1; D may be TRBD1 (6 bases). V was clipped by 5 bases and J by 3 bases, with 16 bases between them. This CDR3 comprises 15 residues. The germline CDR1 and CDR2 sequences are KGHSH and LQKENI. The CDR3 bases are TGTGCCAGCTCAGTCACACCCAGGGGAGACACTGAAGCTTTCTTT. This gives the protein CASSVTPRGDTEAFF.

V and J are TRBV27 and TRBJ1-1; 7 positions agree with TRBD1. From germline, CDR1 is MNHEY and CDR2 SMNVEV (reference sequence). The CDR3 is 19 amino acids. V lost 2 bases to trimming and J lost 4 bases; unmatched junction nucleotides: 19. The chain's CDR3 is CASSLPLTQQGIVFTEAFF. DNA for the CDR3: TGTGCCAGCAGTTTACCCTTGACGCAACAGGGGATCGTCTTCACTGAAGCTTTCTTT.

The chain employs TRBV27 and TRBJ1-5; 8 bases agree with TRBD1. The ends lost 4 bases at V and 6 bases at J; junction bases unmatched: 14. The CDR3 spans 17 residues. CDR1 MNHEY and CDR2 SMNVEV come from the germline V gene (reference sequence). The CDR3 reads CASSSPSTGGNFQPQHF. CDR3 DNA: TGTGCCAGCAGTTCCCCGAGCACAGGGGGTAATTTTCAGCCCCAGCATTTT.

This clone was counted a single time. This chain links TRBV29-1 with TRBJ1-2; weak D call: TRBD1 (6 bases). The CDR3 consists of 13 residues. Germline CDR1 and CDR2: SQVTM and ANQGSEA. Trimming pared 5 bases from V and 8 bases from J, leaving 18 bases between. The CDR3 DNA reads TGCAGCGTTACAGGGACCTCAGGGGAAGGCTACACCTTC. Amino acids: CSVTGTSGEGYTF.

V is TRBV12-3 or TRBV12-4 and J is TRBJ1-1; a possible D gene is TRBD1 (5 bases). This CDR3 comprises 13 residues. Trimming shortened V by 3 bases and J by 4 bases, and 9 bases separated the two germline ends. CDR3 in DNA: TGTGCCAGCAGTTTGCGGGACCCCACTGAAGCTTTCTTT. Amino acid sequence: CASSLRDPTEAFF.

This chain uses TRBV4-2 with TRBJ2-5; D might be TRBD2 (7 bases). The V gene's germline CDR1 is LGHNA and CDR2 YNFKEQ. V was clipped by 4 bases and J by 4 bases, with 16 bases between them. This CDR3 is 15 amino acids long. As DNA, the CDR3 is TGTGCCAGCAGCCCTTCAGGAGGGGGGGGAGAGACCCAGTACTTC. Residues: CASSPSGGGGETQYF.

The chain uses TRBV28 and TRBJ1-5, with D uncertain. The CDR3 covers 14 residues. Germline V gene sequence: CDR1 MDHEN, CDR2 SYDVKM. Trimming pared 2 bases from V and 7 bases from J, leaving 12 bases between. Written as DNA, the CDR3 is TGTGCCAGCAGTTTAGCCGGACTCCTACAGCCCCAGCATTTT. The encoded protein is CASSLAGLLQPQHF.

The table lists this clone with a few counts. The chain uses TRBV29-1 and TRBJ2-7; perhaps TRBD2 as D (5 bases). Germline-derived CDR1 and CDR2 are SQVTM and ANQGSEA. The CDR3 has 12 residues. Deletions cut 6 bases from V and 3 bases from J, with 12 bases between. This CDR3 reads CSVVERDYEQYF. The CDR3 DNA is TGCAGCGTCGTCGAACGGGACTACGAGCAGTACTTC.

This chain connects TRBV28 to TRBJ2-5; D not resolved. Germline V gene data show CDR1 as MDHEN and CDR2 as SYDVKM. This CDR3 contains 11 residues. Trimming cost V 5 bases and J 13 bases, with 14 bases left between them. CDR3 sequence reads: CASSRLGLWYF. CDR3 nucleotide sequence: TGTGCCAGCAGTCGCCTGGGCTTGTGGTACTTC. Complete variable domain (other parts from reference TRBV28 and TRBJ2-5): DVKVTQSSRYLVKRTGEKVFLECVQDMDHENMFWYRQDPGLGLRLIYFSYDVKMKEKGDIPEGYSVSREKKERFSLILESASTNQTSMYLCASSRLGLWYFGPGTRLLVL.

The chain joins TRBV6-2 or TRBV6-3 to TRBJ1-5; D not certain. V was shortened by 0 bases and J by 0 bases, with 9 bases between the two germline ends. Germline CDR1 and CDR2: MNHEY and SVGEGT. The CDR3 consists of 16 residues. The CDR3 here is CASSYSGLYSNQPQHF. The CDR3 DNA sequence: TGTGCCAGCAGTTACTCGGGCTTGTATAGCAATCAGCCCCAGCATTTT.

The rearrangement uses TRBV9 and TRBJ2-3; 10 bases match TRBD2. V lost 0 bases, J lost 5 bases, and 6 bases stayed unmatched. This CDR3 is 16 amino acids long. Germline V gives CDR1 SGDLS, CDR2 YYNGEE. The CDR3 protein is CASSVGLAGVVDTQYF. The CDR3 DNA reads as TGTGCCAGCAGCGTAGGGCTAGCGGGAGTAGTAGATACGCAGTATTTT.

The sample holds a few counts of this clone. The gene calls are TRBV4-3 and TRBJ2-2, with 8 bases identical to TRBD1. This CDR3 has 22 amino acids. The V segment lost 4 bases and the J segment 2 bases; nucleotides outside the gene matches: 24. The germline V gene has CDR1 LGHNA and CDR2 YSLEER. The CDR3 here is CASSRLLGFGQGKSYNTGELFF. In nucleotides, the CDR3 is TGCGCCAGCAGCCGCCTCCTCGGTTTCGGACAGGGAAAATCTTACAACACCGGGGAGCTGTTTTTT.

This clone was picked up a small number of times. The CDR3, as DNA: TGTGCCAGCTCACCAAGGAGGACAGGGCTGGGCACTGAAGCTTTCTTT. Translating gives CASSPRRTGLGTEAFF. The chain uses TRBV18 and TRBJ1-1; 8 bases agree with TRBD1. Germline trimming cut 2 bases from V and 4 bases from J; bases unmatched to any gene: 9. This CDR3 is 16 amino acids long. Germline values: CDR1 KGHSH, CDR2 LQKENI.

The CDR3 protein is CASSLEMGGTNYGYTF. CDR3 DNA: TGTGCCAGCAGCTTAGAAATGGGGGGTACTAACTATGGCTACACCTTC. V gene TRBV7-8 combines with J gene TRBJ1-2, with D possibly TRBD1 on 5 matching bases. Trimming shortened V by 1 base and J by 0 bases, and 12 bases separated the two germline ends. This CDR3 contains 16 residues. Germline CDR1 SGHVS, CDR2 FQNEAQ.